This TCR beta chain was retrieved from a study of Ad26.COV2.S vaccination and SARS-CoV-2 variants. A word on this clone: Its cognate antigen is unknown.

CDR3 size: 12 residues. V was shortened by 6 bases and J by 4 bases, with 9 bases between the two germline ends. Treatment denoted: some 20 received Ad26.COV2.S at low or high dose, single or two shots; 5 received placebo; per-sample allocation not given. The samples were gathered on day 63 after the first injection of vaccine or placebo. Broader study findings: Responses of T cells in total may have been underestimated by the TCR breadth and depth analyses.

Sequencing was performed with immunoSEQ multiplex PCR; in TCRdb, only in-frame clones are kept and a portion is missing. Of more than 300,000 clones listed, roughly 91% were seen once; the top ten hold roughly 5%. The chain has TRBV12-3 or TRBV12-4 and TRBJ2-5; D may be TRBD1 or TRBD2 (5 bases each). Sequenced material: peripheral blood, taken in a trial of Ad26.COV2.S vaccine versus placebo. The source is a person aged 18-60 years who received the Ad26.COV2.S COVID-19 vaccine or a placebo. The CDR3 region is CASSDSGETQYF. The CDR3 DNA is TGTGCCAGCAGCGACAGCGGAGAGACCCAGTACTTC.